Sequencing of this TCR beta chain was carried out in a study of regulatory dendritic cells for organ transplantation. Whole-study results and caveats: Resting memory CD8+ T cells held the most alloreactive clonotypes. Memory CD8+ T cells were the most oligoclonal; naive cells were highly diverse. Regulatory dendritic cells appeared to expand memory CD8+ clones less than mature ones.

As concerns this clone: The target antigen is unknown.

Some clones are missing from TCRdb's copy, which holds only in-frame ones; the method was immunoSEQ multiplex PCR. The data contain around 29,000 clones, more than 65% of them singletons. V shed 6 bases and J 1 base; nucleotides not matched to a gene: 6. Per the germline V gene, CDR1 is SEHNR and CDR2 is FQNEAQ (reference sequence). CDR3 size: 14 residues. Memory T cells were CD45RO+, naive were CD45RA+, sorted by FACS. The specimen sequenced was naive CD8+ T cells from blood. This sample's subset: CD45RA+ naive T cells. V usage is TRBV7-9 and J usage is TRBJ2-7, with 7 nucleotides matching TRBD1. The source of this sequence is a human donor in good health. In nucleotides, the CDR3 is TGTGCCAGCAGTTCCGGGACAGAGTCCTACGAGCAGTACTTC. Protein product: CASSSGTESYEQYF.